This T cell receptor beta chain was profiled in a study of breast tumors, draining lymph nodes, adjacent tissues. Study-wide points: Data fit most tumor T cells coming from lymph node, expanding in tumor. Tumor T cell lymph node origin was a supported hypothesis, not proven. Compared with lymph nodes, tumors were less diverse; compared with nontumor tissue, more. Luminal-like breast cancer showed significantly greater tumor-nontumor repertoire similarity than basal-like breast cancer did.

Breast cancer patients provided tissue from their axillary draining lymph nodes. MiXCR, run by TCRdb on the multiplex PCR reads, gives a single entry per CDR3 protein. The sample holds under 150,000 distinct CDR3 sequences; 20% to 25% are singletons and the top ten take about 2%. Germline CDR1 is MDHEN and CDR2 is SYDVKM. Trimming took 7 bases from V and 0 from J, leaving 15 bases between them. The CDR3 is made up of 16 amino acids. The sample holds a few counts of this clonotype. Antigen unknown. Sequenced material: axillary lymph node tissue. The chain uses TRBV28 and TRBJ1-4; D might be TRBD1 (5 bases). This receptor was identified in a female donor with breast cancer. Some clones in this sample may be carry-over from other donors' samples. CDR3 sequence: CASTPTRGATNEKLFF. In nucleotides, the CDR3 is TGTGCCAGCACCCCGACAAGGGGAGCAACTAATGAAAAACTGTTTTTT.